This T cell receptor beta chain was documented in a study of shared clonotypes between healthy human individuals. The study, taken as a whole, reports: Among the subsets, naive ones generally showed larger estimated richness than memory ones. Rarefaction revealed incomplete sorted-subset sequencing despite large depth.

Replicate PCRs run on sorted subsets employed 200 ng DNA, around 31,000 T cell genomes. TCRdb's copy holds only in-frame clones and misses some; the assay was immunoSEQ multiplex PCR. The table lists some 580,000 clones, roughly 98% of them singletons. Comments on this clone: Its antigen is not identified.

The junction had 11 bases not matched to a gene; V was cut back by 6 bases and J by 3 bases. This CDR3 is 15 amino acids long. The germline CDR1 and CDR2 sequences are SQVTM and ANQGSEA. Selected positively for CCR7 and CD45RO-negative, naive CD8 cells excluded terminally differentiated effector memory CD45RA+ cells. All participating donors were Caucasian adults from Nashville, Tennessee. Sequencing was done on a sample of naive CD8+ T cells sorted from blood. The chain is built from TRBV29-1 and TRBJ1-2; 9 positions match TRBD1. The source of this sequence is a man aged 25-40 years in good health. CDR3 sequence: CSVAQTGGRDYGYTF. CDR3 sequence (DNA): TGCAGCGTAGCCCAAACAGGGGGCAGGGACTATGGCTACACCTTC.